Below, one TCR beta chain is given with its context. Sequencing was performed with immunoSEQ multiplex PCR; in TCRdb, only in-frame clones are kept and a portion is missing. The data contain 150,000 to 200,000 clones, around 80% of them singletons. The source of the sample is a study of blood T cell repertoires in COVID-19. CDR1 and CDR2 from the germline V gene are MNHEY and SVGEGT. This CDR3 has 16 amino acids. Deletions cut 6 bases from V and 5 bases from J, with 23 bases between. Sequencing used peripheral blood. The origin of this receptor is a woman aged 70-85 years with acute or convalescent COVID-19. V usage is TRBV6-2 or TRBV6-3 and J usage is TRBJ2-7; a weak D match, TRBD1 (6 bases). DNA of the CDR3: TGTGCCAGCAGCACTAAAGTCAGGGGATTTCCGGACGAGCAGTACTTC. It yields the protein CASSTKVRGFPDEQYF.